This TCR beta chain was profiled in a study of human T cells and chemical hapten exposure. Study background: Predominantly women, the patients had alopecia areata, totalis or universalis.

TCRdb reanalysed the RACE reads using MiXCR and keeps one entry per CDR3 protein. This sample has approximately 120,000 distinct CDR3 sequences, with roughly 10% found just once. As for time point: patch test 2, 6 weeks after DPC sensitization. Treatment defined: therapeutic diphenylcyclopropenone sensitization with weekly scalp DPC. The sequence derives from a middle-aged woman with alopecia areata. Some clones in this sample may be carry-over from other donors' samples. The sample here was whole blood, taken in connection with sensitization to the hapten diphenylcyclopropenone (DPC).

The CDR3 DNA reads TGCAGTGCCAATCCAGGGGATTCCTACGAGCAGTACTTC. Its translation is CSANPGDSYEQYF. The rearrangement uses TRBV20-1 and TRBJ2-7, with D possibly being TRBD1 (6 bases). V lost 6 bases to trimming and J lost 1 base, with 13 bases between them. The CDR3 is made up of 13 amino acids. Germline CDR1 is DFQATT and CDR2 is SNEGSKA (reference sequence).